The T cell receptor beta chain under discussion was sequenced for a study of beta chain features in type 1 diabetes. Study as a whole: Healthy donors and patients had similar age, gender and cell yields. General observations from the study: Patients with Type 1 diabetes showed moderately but significantly shorter TCRB CDR3s in all four CD4+ subsets.

In this sample, this clone turned up a few times. Its antigen is unidentified. Cells sorted by CD45RO/CCR7/CD25/CD127/CD95/CD27 comprised CD4+ naive, central memory, regulatory and stem cell-like memory cells. The authors reverse transcribed all of the isolated RNA, so sequencing captured expressed TCRB transcripts. TCRdb keeps only in-frame clones here, not all; method: immunoSEQ multiplex PCR. The sample consists of about 150,000 clones, 10% of them appearing once. The TCR comes from a man aged 25-45 years with type 1 diabetes. Material: central memory CD4+ T cells from blood.

CDR3 protein: CASRSGGPGEQYF. The CDR3 nucleotides read TGCGCCAGCAGATCGGGAGGGCCGGGGGAGCAGTACTTC. The chain carries TRBV5-1 and TRBJ2-7; 8 bases align to TRBD2. This CDR3 region has 13 residues. V dropped 5 bases and J dropped 7; count of bases not matched to a gene: 8. Germline CDR1 and CDR2: SGHRS and YFSETQ.